Below are 27 T cell receptor beta chains sequenced from a single sample in a study of cytomegalovirus exposure and HLA in healthy donors. PCR employed 60 Vbeta and 13 Jbeta primers. Repertoires were generated with immunoSEQ multiplex PCR, while TCRdb's copy carries only in-frame clones and drops some. The repertoire holds 120,000 to 150,000 clones, 76% seen once, with around 3.6% in the top ten. The material sequenced was PBMCs. The receptors were sampled from a man between 18 and 29 years old in good health and CMV-seronegative.

The genes are TRBV9 and TRBJ1-2; D possibly corresponds to TRBD1 (5 bases). Germline CDR1 is SGDLS and CDR2 is YYNGEE. The CDR3 runs to 14 residues. V was shortened by 3 bases and J by 9 bases, with 18 bases between the two germline ends. The DNA of the CDR3 is TGTGCCAGCAGCGCCCGCGGGGCAGCGAGAAGCTACACCTTC. Amino acid sequence: CASSARGAARSYTF.

V and J are TRBV5-1 and TRBJ2-5; the D gene is possibly TRBD2 (6 bases). The V gene's germline CDR1 is SGHRS and CDR2 YFSETQ. V lost 1 base and J lost 4, with 23 bases in between. The CDR3 loop spans 18 amino acids. CDR3 coding DNA: TGCGCCAGCAGCTTGACCAGCCTCCGGGACTCGCTAGGAGAGACCCAGTACTTC. Translation gives CASSLTSLRDSLGETQYF.

A note on this clone: Other DNA sequences in the same sample also yield this CDR3. The chain recombines TRBV6-5 with TRBJ2-3, with TRBD2 identical over 7 bases. This CDR3 is built from 15 residues. The trim removed 6 bases at V and 2 bases at J, leaving 8 bases unmatched. Germline CDR1 is MNHEY and CDR2 is SVGAGI. CDR3 loop: CASSYLGRTTDTQYF. The CDR3 DNA reads as TGTGCCAGCAGCTATCTCGGGAGGACCACAGATACGCAGTATTTT.

This chain joins TRBV12-5 and TRBJ1-1; a weak D match, TRBD1 (5 bases). The V gene lost 2 bases and the J gene lost 4 bases, with 11 bases spanning the gap. Germline CDR1 is LGHNT and CDR2 is FRNRAP. There are 14 residues in the CDR3. The CDR3 is CASGLNIRGTEAFF. In DNA form, the CDR3 reads TGTGCTAGTGGTTTGAATATTAGGGGCACTGAAGCTTTCTTT.

The chain employs TRBV2 and TRBJ2-5, with TRBD1 matching over 7 bases. TRBJ2-7 matches the DNA end more closely, so the J call is doubtful. Germline V gene lookup returns CDR1 SNHLY and CDR2 FYNNEI. This CDR3 has 13 amino acids. The CDR3 DNA is TGTGCCAGCAGCCTGGGACAGCGCGACGAGCAGTACTTC. Its translation: CASSLGQRDEQYF.

The chain links TRBV19 to TRBJ1-2; D might be TRBD1 (6 bases). CDR1 and CDR2 (germline): LNHDA, SQIVND (reference sequence). Between the trimmed V and J ends, which lost 6 bases and 5 bases, there was a span of 19 bases. There are 15 residues in the CDR3. CDR3 sequence (DNA): TGTGCCAGTAGACCGTCGGAAAGGGGGGGGTATGGCTACACCTTC. Protein: CASRPSERGGYGYTF.

The gene calls are TRBV7-9 and TRBJ2-1; 12 bases are shared with TRBD2. V shed 5 bases, J shed 6 bases, and the junction held 11 bases outside the gene matches. Germline CDR1 is SEHNR and CDR2 is FQNEAQ (reference sequence). The CDR3 is 17 residues long. As DNA, the CDR3 is TGTGCCAGCAGCCCCAGACGTCTAGCGGGAGGGCCCAATGAGCAGTTCTTC. This encodes CASSPRRLAGGPNEQFF.

The chain is built from TRBV5-6 and TRBJ2-1; 9 bases align to TRBD1. Germline assignment: CDR1 SGHDT and CDR2 YYEEEE. This CDR3 comprises 14 residues. The junction had 8 bases not matched to a gene; V was cut back by 5 bases and J by 8 bases. In DNA form, the CDR3 reads TGTGCCAGCAGTACTCGGACAGGGGCGGATGAGCAGTTCTTC. As protein: CASSTRTGADEQFF. Full variable domain (missing parts from reference TRBV5-6 and TRBJ2-1): DAGVTQSPTHLIKTRGQQVTLRCSPKSGHDTVSWYQQALGQGPQFIFQYYEEEERQRGNFPDRFSGHQFPNYSSELNVNALLLGDSALYLCASSTRTGADEQFFGPGTRLTVL.

This rearrangement joins TRBV28 to TRBJ1-5, with 7 nucleotides matching TRBD1. The CDR3 sequence is 16 residues long. Germline V lookup: CDR1 MDHEN, CDR2 SYDVKM. Unmatched junction bases numbered 9, after V lost 2 bases and J lost 5 bases. In DNA, the CDR3 is TGTGCCAGCAGTTTAGGGGATAGGGGGCGATATCAGCCCCAGCATTTT. Its protein product is CASSLGDRGRYQPQHF.

The V call is TRBV27, the J call TRBJ2-1, with 7 bases matching TRBD1. Germline V lookup: CDR1 MNHEY, CDR2 SMNVEV (reference sequence). Losses at the gene ends were 5 bases for V and 2 bases for J; bases not matched to a gene: 6. This CDR3 region has 15 residues. This chain's CDR3 is CASSPRDSPYNEQFF. Written as DNA, the CDR3 is TGTGCCAGCAGTCCCCGGGACAGCCCCTACAATGAGCAGTTCTTC.

This clone was observed a few times. The chain is built from TRBV7-6 and TRBJ1-5, with D unresolved. The CDR3 has 17 amino acids. The V gene's germline CDR1 is SGHVS and CDR2 FNYEAQ. V gave up 0 bases and J gave up 0 bases, with 12 bases separating them. CDR3 in DNA: TGTGCCAGCAGCTTAGCCCCACAGACACATAGCAATCAGCCCCAGCATTTT. As protein: CASSLAPQTHSNQPQHF.

The chain recombines TRBV5-1 with TRBJ2-7, with 7 bases lining up with TRBD2. The CDR3 has 15 amino acids. CDR1 is SGHRS, CDR2 YFSETQ, per germline. V lost 4 bases to trimming and J lost 4 bases; unmatched junction nucleotides: 11. The CDR3 here is CASSPGEGPVYEQYF. The CDR3 DNA reads TGCGCCAGCAGCCCGGGGGAGGGGCCTGTTTACGAGCAGTACTTC.

The V gene is TRBV19, the J gene TRBJ1-1, with 7 bases identical to TRBD1. After removal of 5 bases from V and 6 bases from J, the junction contained 6 bases not matched to a gene. In germline, CDR1 is LNHDA, CDR2 SQIVND (reference sequence). CDR3 size: 13 residues. In nucleotides, the CDR3 is TGTGCCAGTAGTCCCCGGGACAGATCTGAAGCTTTCTTT. It yields the protein CASSPRDRSEAFF.

The rearrangement links TRBV5-3 to TRBJ1-2; D call uncertain. TRBV5-3 is known as an ORF, though its function is uncertain. The CDR3 contains 11 residues. Trimming removed 10 bases from V and 2 bases from J, with 9 bases in between. The CDR3 loop reads CAGELNYGYTF. DNA for the CDR3: TGTGCCGGAGAACTGAACTATGGCTACACCTTC.

The chain uses TRBV30 and TRBJ1-1; possibly TRBD1 for D (5 bases). Germline V CDR1 and CDR2: GTSNPN, SVGIG (reference sequence). The CDR3 spans 14 residues. V shed 7 bases and J shed 1 base, with 16 bases lying between them. CDR3 sequence reads: CAFSKGRKNTEAFF. CDR3 DNA: TGTGCCTTTTCAAAGGGGCGGAAGAACACTGAAGCTTTCTTT.

V and J are TRBV10-1 and TRBJ1-1; possible D gene TRBD1, 5 bases. The CDR3 length is 13 residues. Between the trimmed V and J ends, which lost 10 bases and 2 bases, there was a span of 14 bases. CDR1 is WNHNN, CDR2 SYGVQD, per germline (reference sequence). The CDR3 protein is CATQTDINTEAFF. The CDR3 bases are TGCGCCACCCAGACAGACATAAACACTGAAGCTTTCTTT.

This clone showed up just once. The rearrangement joins TRBV28 to TRBJ1-5; 9 positions match TRBD1. V shed 3 bases and J 9 bases; nucleotides not matched to a gene: 30. Germline V gives CDR1 MDHEN, CDR2 SYDVKM. The CDR3 length is 22 residues. Here the CDR3 DNA reads TGTGCCAGCAGTTTTAGGGTGAGGGGACAGGGCCGCCAAAGGGAATTAGGGTGGCCCCAGCATTTT. Translated: CASSFRVRGQGRQRELGWPQHF.

This chain connects TRBV11-2 to TRBJ2-3; 8 nucleotides match TRBD2. Germline V gives CDR1 SGHAT, CDR2 FQNNGV. This CDR3 region has 16 residues. V shed 1 base and J 0 bases; nucleotides not matched to a gene: 3. CDR3 sequence: CASSLAGLGSTDTQYF. CDR3 bases: TGTGCCAGCAGCTTAGCGGGACTAGGCAGCACAGATACGCAGTATTTT.

This chain connects TRBV6-4 to TRBJ2-1, with TRBD1 identical over 8 bases. Germline CDR1 and CDR2: MRHNA and SNTAGT. This CDR3 contains 15 residues. V was clipped by 3 bases and J by 4 bases; unmatched bases: 5. CDR3 in amino acids: CASSEGTGKYNEQFF. CDR3 nucleotide sequence: TGTGCCAGCAGTGAGGGGACAGGAAAATACAATGAGCAGTTCTTC.

The sample holds a few counts of this clone. The chain has TRBV5-6 and TRBJ1-1; D might be TRBD1 (5 bases). The length of the CDR3 is 15 residues. Germline V gives CDR1 SGHDT, CDR2 YYEEEE. The ends were cut back, 0 bases at V and 0 bases at J, with 9 bases in the middle. The CDR3 is CASSLVGGMNTEAFF. The CDR3 DNA is TGTGCCAGCAGCTTGGTTGGGGGGATGAACACTGAAGCTTTCTTT.

This clone was seen a few times. This chain links TRBV6-1 with TRBJ2-2; 7 bases align to TRBD2. Unmatched junction bases numbered 6, after V lost 2 bases and J lost 3 bases. The CDR3 has 16 amino acids. Per the germline V gene, CDR1 is MNHNS and CDR2 is SASEGT. The CDR3 nucleotides are TGTGCCAGCAGTGAATGGCGGGGGACGGACACCGGGGAGCTGTTTTTT. Its translation is CASSEWRGTDTGELFF.

This clone was picked up one time. J is TRBJ1-2 and V is TRBV5-6, with TRBD1 identical over 9 bases. Unmatched junction bases numbered 8, after V lost 3 bases and J lost 5 bases. This CDR3 has 15 residues. Germline V gene lookup returns CDR1 SGHDT and CDR2 YYEEEE. The CDR3 protein is CASSSSTGGSYGYTF. CDR3 nucleotides: TGTGCCAGCAGCTCCTCGACAGGGGGGAGTTATGGCTACACCTTC.

The V call is TRBV11-2, the J call TRBJ1-5; 9 bases are shared with TRBD1. The germline V gene has CDR1 SGHAT and CDR2 FQNNGV. This CDR3 has 15 residues. Germline trimming cut 1 base from V and 7 bases from J; bases unmatched to any gene: 5. CDR3: CASSLGTGVGQPQHF. In nucleotides, the CDR3 is TGTGCCAGCAGCTTAGGGACAGGGGTCGGACAGCCCCAGCATTTT.

In this sample, this clone turned up a few times. V gene TRBV6-5 combines with J gene TRBJ2-5, with D maybe TRBD2 (5 bases). Germline V gene data show CDR1 as MNHEY and CDR2 as SVGAGI. The CDR3 sequence is 15 residues long. V dropped 2 bases and J dropped 1 base, with 11 bases sitting between them. This CDR3 is CASSYTAGIQETQYF. In nucleotides, the CDR3 is TGTGCCAGCAGTTACACGGCGGGTATCCAAGAGACCCAGTACTTC.

The rearrangement links TRBV30 to TRBJ2-4; weak D call: TRBD2 (5 bases). Deletions cut 0 bases from V and 4 bases from J, with 13 bases between. The germline gives CDR1 GTSNPN, CDR2 SVGIG (reference sequence). This CDR3 comprises 15 residues. The CDR3 sequence: CAWSVTETGKNIQYF. CDR3 in DNA: TGTGCCTGGAGTGTAACGGAAACGGGAAAAAACATTCAGTACTTC.

This clone was observed a single time. The rearrangement uses TRBV6-1 and TRBJ2-7; D not resolved. Germline V gene data show CDR1 as MNHNS and CDR2 as SASEGT. Trimming removed 3 bases at V and 0 bases at J, with 9 bases between. The CDR3 consists of 14 residues. The DNA for the CDR3 is TGTGCCAGCAGTGAGCGGCCTTTCTCCTACGAGCAGTACTTC. Translated, it gives CASSERPFSYEQYF.

This clone was detected only a few times. The chain employs TRBV5-6 and TRBJ2-1, with D perhaps TRBD1 (5 bases). The CDR3 is 13 amino acids. Germline-derived CDR1 and CDR2 are SGHDT and YYEEEE. With 4 bases removed from V and 9 bases from J, the gap between germline ends came to 14 bases. CDR3 loop: CASSAGRQFEQFF. CDR3 coding DNA: TGTGCCAGCAGCGCCGGCCGACAGTTTGAGCAGTTCTTC.